Each of the 28 T cell receptor beta chains below was sequenced from the same sample in a study of cytomegalovirus exposure and HLA in healthy donors. This PCR relied on a set of 60 Vbeta primers and 13 Jbeta primers. The method was immunoSEQ multiplex PCR; TCRdb's version includes in-frame clones alone and lacks a portion of them. The sample lists 200,000 to 300,000 clones; 84% were seen once. Sample: PBMCs. Source of these receptors: a woman between 35 and 50 years old in good health and CMV-seropositive.

The V call is TRBV7-9, the J call TRBJ2-1; no clear D gene. This CDR3 comprises 12 residues. From germline, CDR1 is SEHNR and CDR2 FQNEAQ (reference sequence). V was pared by 5 bases and J by 5 bases, with 7 bases between. The CDR3 spells CASSGQDNEQFF. The CDR3 nucleotides are TGTGCCAGCAGCGGCCAGGACAATGAGCAGTTCTTC.

The chain has TRBV10-3 and TRBJ2-2, with a tentative D call TRBD2 (6 bases). The V and J ends lost 5 bases and 2 bases respectively, with 18 bases between them. Germline V gene lookup returns CDR1 ENHRY and CDR2 SYGVKD. The CDR3 extends over 17 amino acids. The CDR3, as DNA: TGTGCCATCAGTAGATCCGGGACTTCCTATAACACCGGGGAGCTGTTTTTT. This translates into CAISRSGTSYNTGELFF.

V gene TRBV4-3 combines with J gene TRBJ1-1; 9 bases line up with TRBD1. This CDR3 comprises 13 residues. The V and J ends lost 3 bases and 11 bases, in that order; junction bases with no gene match: 7. Germline values: CDR1 LGHNA, CDR2 YSLEER. CDR3 protein: CASSHHGQGFAFF. The CDR3 DNA is TGCGCCAGCAGCCATCACGGACAGGGGTTTGCTTTCTTT.

The chain has TRBV11-3 and TRBJ1-2; D not resolved. This CDR3 is built from 12 residues. CDR1 and CDR2 (germline): SGHNT, YENEEA. Trimming took off 8 bases at V and 2 bases at J, with 9 bases between the two ends. CDR3 residues: CASASGNYGYTF. CDR3 coding DNA: TGTGCCAGCGCCTCCGGGAACTATGGCTACACCTTC.

On this clone: The sample holds other DNA sequences that translate to the same CDR3. V gene TRBV29-1 combines with J gene TRBJ1-1; 9 nucleotides line up with TRBD1. The junction had 4 bases not matched to a gene; V was cut back by 7 bases and J by 1 base. In germline, CDR1 is SQVTM, CDR2 ANQGSEA. The CDR3 covers 13 residues. This chain's CDR3 is CSARGQGNTEAFF. The CDR3 DNA reads as TGCAGCGCGCGGGGACAGGGGAACACTGAAGCTTTCTTT. Supplemented by reference TRBV29-1 and TRBJ1-1, the full variable domain reads SAVISQKPSRDICQRGTSLTIQCQVDSQVTMMFWYRQQPGQSLTLIATANQGSEATYESGFVIDKFPISRPNLTFSTLTVSNMSPEDSSIYLCSARGQGNTEAFFGQGTRLTVV.

This chain joins TRBV27 and TRBJ2-7, with TRBD2 matching over 7 bases. This CDR3 has 13 residues. Germline CDR1 and CDR2: MNHEY and SMNVEV (reference sequence). Trimming removed 5 bases from V and 7 bases from J; junction bases left unmatched: 8. In nucleotides, the CDR3 is TGTGCCAGCAGTCCCCCGGCTAGCGGTGAGCAGTACTTC. Translating it yields CASSPPASGEQYF.

This clone came up once. The V and J genes are TRBV29-1 and TRBJ1-1, with D maybe TRBD1 (6 bases). Trimming stripped 4 bases from V and 1 base from J, with 10 bases between. CDR1 and CDR2 (germline): SQVTM, ANQGSEA. This CDR3 has 13 amino acids. CDR3 in amino acids: CSVGGQGNTEAFF. CDR3 DNA: TGCAGCGTTGGGGGGCAGGGGAACACTGAAGCTTTCTTT.

The chain employs TRBV7-2 and TRBJ2-5, with 8 bases aligning to TRBD2. With 8 bases clipped from V and 2 bases from J, the junction kept 7 bases outside the gene matches. Germline V gene sequence: CDR1 SGHTA, CDR2 FQGNSA. The CDR3 contains 14 residues. In DNA, the CDR3 is TGTGCCAGCTTACCGGGAGGGTTACAAGAGACCCAGTACTTC. Its protein product is CASLPGGLQETQYF.

The gene calls are TRBV27 and TRBJ2-2, with D maybe TRBD1 (5 bases). The CDR3 covers 15 residues. Germline CDR1 MNHEY, CDR2 SMNVEV (reference sequence). V lost 1 base and J 5 bases, leaving 11 bases between the germline ends. The CDR3 DNA is TGTGCCAGCAGTTTATGGCAGGGATGGACCGGGGAGCTGTTTTTT. Protein sequence: CASSLWQGWTGELFF.

The chain employs TRBV5-6 and TRBJ1-2; TRBD1 agrees at 10 bases. This CDR3 contains 18 residues. Germline V gene lookup returns CDR1 SGHDT and CDR2 YYEEEE. J was trimmed by 0 bases and V by 0 bases; bases with no gene match: 8. CDR3 region: CASSLAGDRGETNYGYTF. The CDR3, as DNA: TGTGCCAGCAGCTTGGCCGGGGACAGGGGCGAAACTAACTATGGCTACACCTTC. The full variable domain, its missing parts supplied by reference TRBV5-6 and TRBJ1-2, is DAGVTQSPTHLIKTRGQQVTLRCSPKSGHDTVSWYQQALGQGPQFIFQYYEEEERQRGNFPDRFSGHQFPNYSSELNVNALLLGDSALYLCASSLAGDRGETNYGYTFGSGTRLTVV.

The chain carries TRBV28 and TRBJ2-7, with a possible D match to TRBD2 (6 bases). The V gene lost 10 bases and the J gene lost 9 bases, with 25 bases spanning the gap. Germline V gene sequence: CDR1 MDHEN, CDR2 SYDVKM. CDR3 size: 14 residues. CDR3 sequence: CATMEGVTGWGQYF. The CDR3 coding sequence is TGTGCCACCATGGAGGGCGTCACGGGCTGGGGGCAGTACTTC.

The count of this clone is one. The chain uses TRBV5-6 and TRBJ1-1, with TRBD1 matching over 10 bases. CDR3 length: 17 amino acids. J lost 4 bases, V lost 0 bases, and 9 bases had no gene match. The germline V gene has CDR1 SGHDT and CDR2 YYEEEE. The CDR3 loop is CASSLVFRDRGGTEAFF. The CDR3 nucleotides read TGTGCCAGCAGCTTGGTGTTTCGGGACAGGGGAGGCACTGAAGCTTTCTTT.

The chain couples TRBV6-1 to TRBJ2-1, with 9 bases identical to TRBD1. The CDR3 spans 15 residues. CDR1 is MNHNS, CDR2 SASEGT, per germline. V lost 5 bases to trimming and J lost 7 bases; unmatched junction nucleotides: 9. CDR3 sequence: CASSLDRGNKNEQFF. Here the CDR3 DNA reads TGTGCCAGCAGTTTAGACAGGGGGAATAAGAATGAGCAGTTCTTC.

CDR3 in amino acids: CASSLVPRGLSEKLFF. The CDR3 DNA reads as TGTGCCAGCAGCTTAGTCCCCAGGGGTTTAAGTGAAAAACTGTTTTTT. This chain joins TRBV7-6 and TRBJ1-4, with D perhaps matching TRBD1 (6 bases). V gave up 1 base and J gave up 7 bases, with 16 bases separating them. The germline V gene has CDR1 SGHVS and CDR2 FNYEAQ. CDR3 length: 16 residues.

The CDR3, as DNA: TGTGCCAGCAGTTTAGGAGTCGTTCCGTTGGATGAGCAGTTCTTC. It encodes CASSLGVVPLDEQFF. This sequence joins TRBV27 and TRBJ2-1; D gene unclear. Trimming took 2 bases from V and 8 from J, leaving 16 bases between them. This CDR3 spans 15 amino acids. Germline V CDR1 and CDR2: MNHEY, SMNVEV (reference sequence).

In this sample, this clone turned up a few times. The chain couples TRBV27 to TRBJ1-1; D gene ambiguous. The germline V gene encodes CDR1 MNHEY and CDR2 SMNVEV (reference sequence). CDR3 size: 15 residues. The V gene lost 8 bases and the J gene lost 4 bases, with 20 bases spanning the gap. The chain's CDR3 is CASFAPEGWGTEAFF. The CDR3 bases are TGTGCCAGCTTCGCCCCTGAGGGTTGGGGCACTGAAGCTTTCTTT.

This rearrangement joins TRBV27 to TRBJ1-4; no definite D call. This CDR3 comprises 12 residues. Germline V lookup: CDR1 MNHEY, CDR2 SMNVEV (reference sequence). Trimming took off 4 bases at V and 10 bases at J, with 10 bases between the two ends. The CDR3 sequence: CASSSTVGKLFF. The CDR3 coding sequence is TGTGCCAGCAGTTCTACCGTTGGAAAACTGTTTTTT. Variable domain in full (rest from reference TRBV27 and TRBJ1-4): EAQVTQNPRYLITVTGKKLTVTCSQNMNHEYMSWYRQDPGLGLRQIYYSMNVEVTDKGDVPEGYKVSRKEKRNFPLILESPSPNQTSLYFCASSSTVGKLFFGSGTQLSVL.

The chain couples TRBV5-1 to TRBJ2-1; 8 nucleotides agree with TRBD2. V lost 4 bases, J lost 1 base, and 7 bases stayed unmatched. Germline V lookup: CDR1 SGHRS, CDR2 YFSETQ. The CDR3 sequence is 16 residues long. CDR3 sequence: CASSSGERESYNEQFF. For the CDR3, the DNA is TGCGCCAGCAGCAGTGGGGAGCGGGAGTCCTACAATGAGCAGTTCTTC.

Concerning this clone itself: Other DNA sequences in the sample encode the same CDR3. The chain is built from TRBV19 and TRBJ1-1; D possibly corresponds to TRBD1 (5 bases). Germline assignment: CDR1 LNHDA and CDR2 SQIVND (reference sequence). The CDR3 has 13 residues. Trimming removed 6 bases at V and 1 base at J, with 9 bases between. Here the CDR3 DNA reads TGTGCCAGTAGCAATAGGGGGAACACTGAAGCTTTCTTT. It yields the protein CASSNRGNTEAFF.

The rearrangement uses TRBV4-2 and TRBJ1-3, with D hard to call. This CDR3 is built from 21 residues. V was trimmed by 0 bases and J by 0 bases, leaving 24 bases between them. Germline loops: CDR1 LGHNA, CDR2 YNFKEQ. In nucleotides, the CDR3 is TGTGCCAGCAGCCAAGATCTTGGACTGGGCAATCCCCGAACCTCTGGAAACACCATATATTTT. Its translation: CASSQDLGLGNPRTSGNTIYF.

This clone was picked up a small number of times. Mismatch with germline at one junction end may stem from a read error. The V gene is TRBV5-1, the J gene TRBJ1-2; TRBD1 might be the D (6 bases). There are 14 residues in the CDR3. The germline gives CDR1 SGHRS, CDR2 YFSETQ. The CDR3 reads CASSSEGQSYVYTF. CDR3 coding DNA: TGCGCCAGCAGCTCGGAAGGACAGAGCTATGTCTACACCTTC.

The chain links TRBV28 to TRBJ2-7, with 13 nucleotides matching TRBD2. Germline V gives CDR1 MDHEN, CDR2 SYDVKM. This CDR3 contains 17 residues. The trim removed 6 bases at V and 2 bases at J, leaving 10 bases unmatched. CDR3 amino acids: CASRSGLAGVGPYEQYF. The CDR3 nucleotides read TGTGCCAGCAGATCTGGACTAGCGGGAGTAGGACCCTACGAGCAGTACTTC.

The chain joins TRBV5-5 to TRBJ1-2; 7 bases match TRBD1. CDR3 size: 16 residues. Looked up from germline, CDR1 is SGHKS and CDR2 is YYEKEE (reference sequence). V dropped 2 bases and J dropped 8; count of bases not matched to a gene: 15. CDR3 loop: CASSLPSGTEYAGYTF. The CDR3 bases are TGTGCCAGCAGCTTACCTTCCGGGACAGAATATGCAGGCTACACCTTC.

The chain recombines TRBV6-6 with TRBJ2-7; no clear D gene. CDR1 is MNHNY, CDR2 SVGAGI, per germline (reference sequence). This CDR3 spans 11 amino acids. V lost 5 bases and J 9 bases, leaving 11 bases between the germline ends. The CDR3 DNA is TGTGCCAGCAGTCCCGGTCCCTGGCAGTACTTC. Encoded protein: CASSPGPWQYF.

V is TRBV7-2 and J is TRBJ2-1, with 9 bases lining up with TRBD2. CDR3 length: 16 residues. Germline V gives CDR1 SGHTA, CDR2 FQGNSA. Losses at the gene ends were 2 bases for V and 6 bases for J; bases not matched to a gene: 8. This chain's CDR3 is CASSLMSLAGFNEQFF. DNA of the CDR3: TGTGCCAGCAGCTTAATGTCCCTAGCGGGGTTCAATGAGCAGTTCTTC. Drawing the rest from reference TRBV7-2 and TRBJ2-1, the complete variable domain is GAGVSQSPSNKVTEKGKDVELRCDPISGHTALYWYRQSLGQGLEFLIYFQGNSAPDKSGLPSDRFSAERTGGSVSTLTIQRTQQEDSAVYLCASSLMSLAGFNEQFFGPGTRLTVL.

This clone has just one count. The chain employs TRBV19 and TRBJ1-2; 10 bases fit TRBD1. Trimming at V came to 7 bases and at J to 4 bases, leaving 6 bases not matched to a gene. This CDR3 comprises 14 residues. Germline CDR1 LNHDA, CDR2 SQIVND (reference sequence). CDR3 sequence: CASTPGQGTYGYTF. DNA of the CDR3: TGTGCCAGTACTCCGGGACAGGGGACCTATGGCTACACCTTC.

This clone has a handful of counts. The chain couples TRBV5-4 to TRBJ2-5; 13 positions match TRBD2. This CDR3 comprises 17 residues. CDR1 is SGHNT and CDR2 is YYREEE in the germline V gene (reference sequence). V lost 3 bases, J lost 5 bases, and 10 bases stayed unmatched. CDR3 loop: CASSSGTSGNKGETQYF. CDR3 sequence (DNA): TGTGCCAGCAGCTCCGGGACTAGCGGGAACAAGGGGGAGACCCAGTACTTC.

The chain joins TRBV28 to TRBJ2-7, with D perhaps TRBD2 (5 bases). V was clipped by 6 bases and J by 4 bases, with 22 bases between them. The CDR3 spans 16 residues. CDR1 is MDHEN, CDR2 SYDVKM, per germline. In DNA, the CDR3 is TGTGCCAGCAGCCAAATCATTCGGTCACGCGGGTACGAGCAGTACTTC. This codes for CASSQIIRSRGYEQYF.